The rows below give T cell receptor beta chains drawn from one sample of a study of blood T cell repertoires in COVID-19. Data came from immunoSEQ multiplex PCR; TCRdb stores just in-frame clones and leaves some out. The sample has some 120,000 clones, roughly 71% seen once. Source material: peripheral blood. Every receptor here comes from a man aged 80 or over with acute or convalescent COVID-19. The CDR3 runs from the conserved cysteine through the conserved F or W. D genes are given only for firm matches. The size field is filled for only some rows; it gives once, few, many or a size class.

D gene: TRBD1
J gene: TRBJ1-1
V gene: TRBV9
clone size: NA
CDR3 DNA: TGTGCCAGCAGCGCAACCGGGACAGGGGTAGCTTTCTTT
CDR3 protein: CASSATGTGVAFF

D gene: NA
J gene: TRBJ1-1
V gene: TRBV5-1
clone size: NA
CDR3 DNA: TGCGCCAGCAGCCCAACCTCTCAGGGTAGAGGCACTGAAGCTTTCTTT
CDR3 protein: CASSPTSQGRGTEAFF

D gene: NA
J gene: TRBJ1-5
V gene: TRBV4-2
clone size: once
CDR3 DNA: TGTGCCAGCAGCCAAGCCGACGGGACACATAGCAATCAGCCCCAGCATTTT
CDR3 protein: CASSQADGTHSNQPQHF

D gene: NA
J gene: TRBJ2-3
V gene: TRBV4-3
clone size: NA
CDR3 DNA: TGCGCCAGCAGCCAAAGTTCAGTTTCAGATACGCAGTATTTT
CDR3 protein: CASSQSSVSDTQYF

D gene: TRBD1
J gene: TRBJ2-1
V gene: TRBV4-1
clone size: NA
CDR3 DNA: TGCGCCAGCAGCCCCTATTCCCTCCGGGACAGGGGGCACGAGCAGTTCTTC
CDR3 protein: CASSPYSLRDRGHEQFF

D gene: TRBD1
J gene: TRBJ2-7
V gene: TRBV27
clone size: once
CDR3 DNA: TGTGCCAGCAGGCGGACAGGGGGAAGCTACGAGCAGTACTTC
CDR3 protein: CASRRTGGSYEQYF

D gene: TRBD1
J gene: TRBJ1-1
V gene: TRBV30
clone size: few
CDR3 DNA: TGTGCCTGGAGACCACCCTGGGACAGGGGGCCCACTGAAGCTTTCTTT
CDR3 protein: CAWRPPWDRGPTEAFF

D gene: TRBD2
J gene: TRBJ2-1
V gene: TRBV5-1
clone size: NA
CDR3 DNA: TGCGCCAGCAGCTCGCGGACTAGCGGGGGGTACAATGAGCAGTTCTTC
CDR3 protein: CASSSRTSGGYNEQFF

D gene: NA
J gene: TRBJ1-5
V gene: TRBV29-1
clone size: NA
CDR3 DNA: TGCAGCGTTGGGGGAGGGGGGAATCAGCCCCAGCATTTT
CDR3 protein: CSVGGGGNQPQHF

D gene: NA
J gene: TRBJ1-2
V gene: TRBV16
clone size: NA
CDR3 DNA: TGTGCCAGCAGCCAAACCCGACTTCCAGAGGGCTATGGCTACACCTTC
CDR3 protein: CASSQTRLPEGYGYTF

D gene: NA
J gene: TRBJ1-5
V gene: TRBV4-1
clone size: NA
CDR3 DNA: TGCGCCAGCAGCCAAGAGTTCGGAACAGTCAATCAGCCCCAGCATTTT
CDR3 protein: CASSQEFGTVNQPQHF

D gene: TRBD1
J gene: TRBJ2-2
V gene: TRBV11-2
clone size: NA
CDR3 DNA: TGTGCCAGCAGACCTCGGACAGGGGGACTCGGGGAGCTGTTTTTT
CDR3 protein: CASRPRTGGLGELFF

D gene: NA
J gene: TRBJ2-2
V gene: TRBV7-9
clone size: few
CDR3 DNA: TGTGCCAGCAGCTTAGCGTCGGGCGGGGAGCTGTTTTTT
CDR3 protein: CASSLASGGELFF

D gene: NA
J gene: TRBJ1-6
V gene: TRBV7-2
clone size: NA
CDR3 DNA: TGTGCCACCCGATCGGACAGTTATAATTCACCCCTCCACTTT
CDR3 protein: CATRSDSYNSPLHF

D gene: NA
J gene: TRBJ1-1
V gene: TRBV28
clone size: few
CDR3 DNA: TGTGCCAGTAGATTTAACGCAGGATCAAACACTGAAGCTTTCTTT
CDR3 protein: CASRFNAGSNTEAFF

D gene: NA
J gene: TRBJ2-1
V gene: TRBV27
clone size: NA
CDR3 DNA: TGTGCCAGCAGTGGACACTGGAGCTCCTACAATGAGCAGTTCTTC
CDR3 protein: CASSGHWSSYNEQFF

D gene: NA
J gene: TRBJ2-3
V gene: TRBV7-2
clone size: NA
CDR3 DNA: TGTGCCAGCAGCTCGAGCGGGGATACGCAGTATTTT
CDR3 protein: CASSSSGDTQYF

D gene: TRBD2
J gene: TRBJ2-1
V gene: TRBV7-2
clone size: NA
CDR3 DNA: TGTGCCAGCAGCTCCTTTGGACTAGCGGGTGGGAATGAGCAGTTCTTC
CDR3 protein: CASSSFGLAGGNEQFF

D gene: NA
J gene: TRBJ2-3
V gene: TRBV7-9
clone size: NA
CDR3 DNA: TGTGCCAGCAGCCTAGGTTTGTCTGGAGGGACAGATACGCAGTATTTT
CDR3 protein: CASSLGLSGGTDTQYF

D gene: TRBD2
J gene: TRBJ2-1
V gene: TRBV18
clone size: NA
CDR3 DNA: TGTGCCAGCTCCCCCACTAGCGGGGACTACAATGAGCAGTTCTTC
CDR3 protein: CASSPTSGDYNEQFF

D gene: NA
J gene: TRBJ2-3
V gene: TRBV13
clone size: NA
CDR3 DNA: TGTGCCAGCAGCTTCGGGCGGGGGCCCAACACAGATACGCAGTATTTT
CDR3 protein: CASSFGRGPNTDTQYF

D gene: NA
J gene: TRBJ2-7
V gene: TRBV3-1/TRBV3-2
clone size: once
CDR3 DNA: TGTGCCAGCAGCCACCAGGTCTCGAGAAACGAGCAGTACTTC
CDR3 protein: CASSHQVSRNEQYF

D gene: NA
J gene: TRBJ2-3
V gene: TRBV18
clone size: NA
CDR3 DNA: TGTGCCAGCTCATCCCCTCAAGCAGGGAGCACAGATACGCAGTATTTT
CDR3 protein: CASSSPQAGSTDTQYF

D gene: TRBD2
J gene: TRBJ2-7
V gene: TRBV5-6
clone size: NA
CDR3 DNA: TGTGCCAGCAGCTTACCGCGGGGGGCCGTGAAATACGAGCAGTACTTC
CDR3 protein: CASSLPRGAVKYEQYF

D gene: NA
J gene: TRBJ2-1
V gene: TRBV27
clone size: NA
CDR3 DNA: TGTGCCAGCAGTCAGGAGCAGGGGTTAGCTATAGGCAATGAGCAGTTCTTC
CDR3 protein: CASSQEQGLAIGNEQFF

D gene: TRBD2
J gene: TRBJ2-2
V gene: TRBV6-5
clone size: NA
CDR3 DNA: TGTGCCAGCAGCACGGGACTAGCGAACACCGGGGAGCTGTTTTTT
CDR3 protein: CASSTGLANTGELFF

D gene: NA
J gene: TRBJ1-1
V gene: TRBV3-1/TRBV3-2
clone size: NA
CDR3 DNA: TGTGCCAGCAGCCCATCGGATTCCGGGACTCGCGGGGAAGCTTTCTTT
CDR3 protein: CASSPSDSGTRGEAFF

D gene: NA
J gene: TRBJ1-6
V gene: TRBV12-3/TRBV12-4
clone size: NA
CDR3 DNA: TGTGCCAGCAGTCGGGGGAATTCACCCCTCCACTTT
CDR3 protein: CASSRGNSPLHF

D gene: NA
J gene: TRBJ2-7
V gene: TRBV5-1
clone size: NA
CDR3 DNA: TGCGCCAGCAGCTGGACACTAACCTCCTACGAGCAGTACTTC
CDR3 protein: CASSWTLTSYEQYF

D gene: TRBD1
J gene: TRBJ2-5
V gene: TRBV5-1
clone size: NA
CDR3 DNA: TGCGCCAGCAGCTTGGTGGGGGCAGGGGGTCAAGAGACCCAGTACTTC
CDR3 protein: CASSLVGAGGQETQYF

D gene: TRBD1
J gene: TRBJ2-4
V gene: TRBV13
clone size: NA
CDR3 DNA: TGTGCCAGCAGCTCCTGGGACAGGGCGGACATTCAGTACTTC
CDR3 protein: CASSSWDRADIQYF

D gene: NA
J gene: TRBJ1-1
V gene: TRBV6-2/TRBV6-3
clone size: NA
CDR3 DNA: TGTGCCAGCAGTCGCCCTCAGACTCTAGGGAACACTGAAGCTTTCTTT
CDR3 protein: CASSRPQTLGNTEAFF

D gene: TRBD1
J gene: TRBJ1-2
V gene: TRBV6-2/TRBV6-3
clone size: NA
CDR3 DNA: TGTGCCAGCAGTCATCAACAGGGGAACTATGGCTACACCTTC
CDR3 protein: CASSHQQGNYGYTF

D gene: NA
J gene: TRBJ2-3
V gene: TRBV3-1/TRBV3-2
clone size: NA
CDR3 DNA: TGTGCCAGCAGCCAACAGGGTGCAGATACGCAGTATTTT
CDR3 protein: CASSQQGADTQYF

D gene: TRBD1
J gene: TRBJ1-4
V gene: TRBV9
clone size: NA
CDR3 DNA: TGTGCCAGCAGCCCAGGGGGAACTAATGAAAAACTGTTTTTT
CDR3 protein: CASSPGGTNEKLFF

D gene: TRBD1
J gene: TRBJ1-2
V gene: TRBV28
clone size: NA
CDR3 DNA: TGTGCCAGCAGTCTGGGGACAGGGGGCGCCGTCTATGGCTACACCTTC
CDR3 protein: CASSLGTGGAVYGYTF

D gene: NA
J gene: TRBJ1-2
V gene: TRBV3-1/TRBV3-2
clone size: once
CDR3 DNA: TGTGCCAGCAGCCCTCGGTCCGCCGACTATGGCTACACCTTC
CDR3 protein: CASSPRSADYGYTF

D gene: TRBD1
J gene: TRBJ1-1
V gene: TRBV3-1/TRBV3-2
clone size: NA
CDR3 DNA: TGTGCCAGCAGCCATACAGGGGGAGGGACTGAAGCTTTCTTT
CDR3 protein: CASSHTGGGTEAFF

D gene: NA
J gene: TRBJ1-1
V gene: TRBV6-6
clone size: NA
CDR3 DNA: TGTGCCAGCAGTTGGACAGCTTTAAATGAAGCTTTCTTT
CDR3 protein: CASSWTALNEAFF

D gene: TRBD1
J gene: TRBJ2-1
V gene: TRBV28
clone size: once
CDR3 DNA: TGTGCCAGCAGTTTGAGCAGGGGGCTGTACAATGAGCAGTTCTTC
CDR3 protein: CASSLSRGLYNEQFF

D gene: NA
J gene: TRBJ1-1
V gene: TRBV27
clone size: NA
CDR3 DNA: TGTGCCAGCCAACAGGGATGGGGGAACACTGAAGCTTTCTTT
CDR3 protein: CASQQGWGNTEAFF

D gene: TRBD1
J gene: TRBJ1-1
V gene: TRBV6-5
clone size: NA
CDR3 DNA: TGTGCCGCGGGACAGCAGAACACTGAAGCTTTCTTT
CDR3 protein: CAAGQQNTEAFF

D gene: TRBD1
J gene: TRBJ1-6
V gene: TRBV7-6
clone size: NA
CDR3 DNA: TGTGCCAGCAGCTTAGATTCAAAGGGGGCGGTGGTGGCGAATTCACCCCTCCACTTT
CDR3 protein: CASSLDSKGAVVANSPLHF

D gene: NA
J gene: TRBJ1-2
V gene: TRBV18
clone size: NA
CDR3 DNA: TGTGCCAGCTCACCACAGAAGGGGATTTTACATGGCTACACCTTC
CDR3 protein: CASSPQKGILHGYTF

D gene: NA
J gene: TRBJ2-1
V gene: TRBV19
clone size: NA
CDR3 DNA: TGTGCCAGTAGCCCCAGGGGCAGGGGATACAATGAGCAGTTCTTC
CDR3 protein: CASSPRGRGYNEQFF

D gene: TRBD2
J gene: TRBJ2-1
V gene: TRBV19
clone size: NA
CDR3 DNA: TGTGCCACCCAAAGACTAGCGGGGGAAGTATACAATGAGCAGTTCTTC
CDR3 protein: CATQRLAGEVYNEQFF

D gene: TRBD1
J gene: TRBJ2-1
V gene: TRBV11-2
clone size: NA
CDR3 DNA: TGTGCCAGCCAAGAACAGGGGCCGCTAGGGAACAATGAGCAGTTCTTC
CDR3 protein: CASQEQGPLGNNEQFF

D gene: NA
J gene: TRBJ1-1
V gene: TRBV3-1/TRBV3-2
clone size: NA
CDR3 DNA: TGTGCCAGCAGCCCATCACAGGGGAACACTGAAGCTTTCTTT
CDR3 protein: CASSPSQGNTEAFF

D gene: NA
J gene: TRBJ2-7
V gene: TRBV18
clone size: NA
CDR3 DNA: TGTGCCAGCTCCCCGGGGATAGGCACAGTTATGATGTTGGGCCTCTACGAGCAGTACTTC
CDR3 protein: CASSPGIGTVMMLGLYEQYF

D gene: TRBD1
J gene: TRBJ2-3
V gene: TRBV11-2
clone size: NA
CDR3 DNA: TGTGCCAGCAGCTCTCGCCCGGGACAGGGGACAGATACGCAGTATTTT
CDR3 protein: CASSSRPGQGTDTQYF

D gene: TRBD1
J gene: TRBJ2-2
V gene: TRBV4-1
clone size: NA
CDR3 DNA: TGCGCCAGCAGCCAAGGAGGGACAGTCAGGGCGGAGCTGTTTTTT
CDR3 protein: CASSQGGTVRAELFF